The next 9 T cell receptor beta chains were all read from a single sample in a study of cytomegalovirus exposure and HLA in healthy donors. Using immunoSEQ multiplex PCR, the repertoire was profiled, and TCRdb retains in-frame clones only, with some absent. This table holds about 130,000 clones, roughly 87% found once. The specimen was PBMCs. These receptors all come from a woman aged 18-30 years in good health and CMV-seropositive.

The count of this clone is one. CDR3 region: CATTSPQGESYGYTF. CDR3 DNA sequence: TGTGCCACCACCTCACCCCAGGGGGAGTCCTATGGCTACACCTTC. The J gene is TRBJ1-2, the V gene TRBV15, with 7 bases that match TRBD1. Germline values: CDR1 LNHNV, CDR2 YYDKDF (reference sequence). The length of the CDR3 is 15 residues. The trim removed 7 bases at V and 4 bases at J, leaving 12 bases unmatched.

The rearrangement links TRBV18 to TRBJ1-1, with 7 bases lining up with TRBD1. The V gene's germline CDR1 is KGHSH and CDR2 LQKENI. The V and J ends lost 2 bases and 3 bases, in that order; junction bases with no gene match: 12. The CDR3 has 17 amino acids. The CDR3 protein is CASSPSKPGQTYTEAFF. The CDR3 bases are TGTGCCAGCTCACCATCAAAGCCGGGACAGACCTACACTGAAGCTTTCTTT.

Turning to this clone: A junction boundary mismatches the germline segment, possibly from a read error. The chain is built from TRBV20-1 and TRBJ1-2, with unresolved D. CDR3 size: 10 residues. The germline V gene encodes CDR1 DFQATT and CDR2 SNEGSKA (reference sequence). The CDR3 region is CSARDLADAF. The CDR3, as DNA: TGCAGTGCTAGAGATCTGGCGGATGCCTTC.

The V call is TRBV15, the J call TRBJ2-5; possible D gene TRBD2, 6 bases. The CDR3 is 14 residues long. Per the germline V gene, CDR1 is LNHNV and CDR2 is YYDKDF (reference sequence). Trimming removed 0 bases at V and 5 bases at J, with 10 bases between. The CDR3 region is CATSREPSGETQYF. CDR3 in DNA: TGTGCCACCAGCAGAGAGCCGAGCGGGGAGACCCAGTACTTC.

Here the CDR3 DNA reads TGTGCCAGCAGCTTTATACAGGGCACTGAAGCTTTCTTT. This translates into CASSFIQGTEAFF. The rearrangement uses TRBV13 and TRBJ1-1, with D maybe TRBD1 (6 bases). V was cut by 3 bases and J by 4 bases, with 9 bases left in between. The CDR3 is 13 residues long. Germline V gene sequence: CDR1 PRHDT, CDR2 FYEKMQ (reference sequence).

The rearrangement links TRBV9 to TRBJ2-7; TRBD2 matches 10 bases. The V and J ends lost 4 bases and 2 bases, in that order; junction bases with no gene match: 12. CDR1 is SGDLS, CDR2 YYNGEE, per germline. The CDR3 has 17 amino acids. The CDR3 loop reads CASSSRPTSGSPYEQYF. For the CDR3, the DNA is TGTGCCAGCAGCTCGAGACCGACTAGCGGGTCTCCCTACGAGCAGTACTTC.

The rearrangement uses TRBV2 and TRBJ1-1; D possibly corresponds to TRBD1 (6 bases). Germline assignment: CDR1 SNHLY and CDR2 FYNNEI. Trimming removed 4 bases from V and 7 bases from J, with 19 bases in between. The length of the CDR3 is 15 residues. The CDR3 DNA reads TGTGCCAGCAGTGGAGCCCCGGGGGGGCCGTATGAAGCTTTCTTT. Protein product: CASSGAPGGPYEAFF.

This clone was detected many times. V gene TRBV19 combines with J gene TRBJ2-7; 10 positions agree with TRBD1. The V gene's germline CDR1 is LNHDA and CDR2 SQIVND (reference sequence). Unmatched junction bases numbered 2, after V lost 4 bases and J lost 5 bases. The CDR3 totals 13 residues. This chain's CDR3 is CASSTGQGNEQYF. DNA for the CDR3: TGTGCCAGTAGTACGGGACAGGGGAACGAGCAGTACTTC.

This clone was seen once. V and J are TRBV27 and TRBJ2-3, with D perhaps TRBD1 (5 bases). Germline CDR1 and CDR2: MNHEY and SMNVEV (reference sequence). V dropped 0 bases and J dropped 0 bases, with 10 bases sitting between them. CDR3 length equals 16 residues. CDR3 nucleotides: TGTGCCAGCAGTTTATCGGCCGGACACAGCACAGATACGCAGTATTTT. Protein sequence: CASSLSAGHSTDTQYF.